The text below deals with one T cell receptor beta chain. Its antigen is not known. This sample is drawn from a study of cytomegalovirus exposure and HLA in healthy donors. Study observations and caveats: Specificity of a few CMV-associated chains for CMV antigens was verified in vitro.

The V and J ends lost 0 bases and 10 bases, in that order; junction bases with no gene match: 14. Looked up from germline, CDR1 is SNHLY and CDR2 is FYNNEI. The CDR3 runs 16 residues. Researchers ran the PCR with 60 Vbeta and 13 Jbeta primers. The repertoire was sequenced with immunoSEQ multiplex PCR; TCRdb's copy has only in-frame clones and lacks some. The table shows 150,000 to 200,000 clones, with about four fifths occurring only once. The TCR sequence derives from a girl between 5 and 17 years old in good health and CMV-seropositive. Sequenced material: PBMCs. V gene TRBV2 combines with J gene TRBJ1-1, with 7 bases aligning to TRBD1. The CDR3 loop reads CASSEALLVRGPGAFF. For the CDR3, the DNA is TGTGCCAGCAGTGAAGCGCTATTAGTAAGGGGGCCCGGAGCTTTCTTT.